A single sample gave rise to the 20 T cell receptor beta chains below, sequenced in a study of synovial regulatory T cells in juvenile arthritis. The table came from immunoSEQ multiplex PCR; TCRdb's copy has only in-frame clones and leaves some out. The sample shows more than 7,500 clones, and approximately 0.7% sits with its ten largest clones. The sample taken for sequencing was Treg cells from blood. The subset was: remaining (HLA-DR-negative) circulating blood Treg cells. The receptors were sampled from a donor between 2 and 29 years old with juvenile idiopathic arthritis.

The chain has TRBV20-1 and TRBJ1-1. Germline CDR1 and CDR2: DFQATT and SNEGSKA (reference sequence). The CDR3 length is 11 residues. This entry has no DNA. The CDR3 loop is CSAAVFTEAFF.

CDR3 sequence reads: CAWSIAPTGNIQYF. The genes are TRBV30 and TRBJ2-4; TCRdb names TRBD2, which stays unverified in the absence of DNA. Germline V lookup: CDR1 GTSNPN, CDR2 SVGIG (reference sequence). The CDR3 contains 14 residues. Only the protein sequence is given.

CDR3: CASSLRQPGELFF. The chain combines TRBV18 with TRBJ2-2; TCRdb proposes TRBD1, but this gene call is untestable without DNA. From germline, CDR1 is KGHSH and CDR2 LQKENI. This CDR3 contains 13 residues. The record lacks a DNA sequence.

V usage is TRBV7-2 and J usage is TRBJ2-1; lacking DNA, the TRBD2 call made by TCRdb goes unchecked. CDR1 SGHTA and CDR2 FQGNSA come from the germline V gene. The CDR3 is made up of 16 amino acids. The record lacks a DNA sequence. The CDR3 here is CASSQRTSGVYNEQFF.

The gene calls are TRBV14 and TRBJ1-1. The CDR3 contains 14 residues. No DNA sequence is on record. In germline, CDR1 is SGHDN, CDR2 FVKESK. The CDR3 sequence: CASSFGGGGTEAFF.

The chain combines TRBV5-1 with TRBJ2-1; with no DNA, the TCRdb D assignment of TRBD2 cannot be verified. CDR1 and CDR2 (germline): SGHRS, YFSETQ. There are 15 residues in the CDR3. No DNA sequence was recorded. This chain's CDR3 is CASSFLTSVNNEQFF. Together with reference TRBV5-1 and TRBJ2-1, the CDR3 gives the full variable domain: KAGVTQTPRYLIKTRGQQVTLSCSPISGHRSVSWYQQTPGQGLQFLFEYFSETQRNKGNFPGRFSGRQFSNSRSEMNVSTLELGDSALYLCASSFLTSVNNEQFFGPGTRLTVL.

The chain links TRBV7-6 to TRBJ2-3. The CDR3 sequence is 11 residues long. The record lacks a DNA sequence. Per the germline V gene, CDR1 is SGHVS and CDR2 is FNYEAQ. This CDR3 reads CASSLADTQYF.

The J gene is TRBJ1-2, the V gene TRBV19. The CDR3 loop spans 12 amino acids. No DNA appears here. Germline values: CDR1 LNHDA, CDR2 SQIVND (reference sequence). The CDR3 here is CASYGDSYGYTF.

The rearrangement links TRBV7-2 to TRBJ2-4; as DNA is missing, the TRBD1 call by TCRdb cannot be tested. This CDR3 has 18 amino acids. Nucleotide data are not available. Germline values: CDR1 SGHTA, CDR2 FQGNSA. CDR3 in amino acids: CASSFGTGGGLAKNIQYF.

CDR3 region: CASSLEFYNSGDF. The J gene is TRBJ2-7, the V gene TRBV11-2. The CDR3 is made up of 13 amino acids. No DNA is listed. CDR1 is SGHAT, CDR2 FQNNGV, per germline.

This chain connects TRBV5-4 to TRBJ2-7; lacking DNA, the TRBD1 call made by TCRdb goes unchecked. Germline V gene lookup returns CDR1 SGHNT and CDR2 YYREEE (reference sequence). The CDR3 runs to 14 residues. The DNA is not on file. CDR3 protein: CASSPDRLGYEQYF. Supplemented by reference TRBV5-4 and TRBJ2-7, the full variable domain reads ETGVTQSPTHLIKTRGQQVTLRCSSQSGHNTVSWYQQALGQGPQFIFQYYREEENGRGNFPPRFSGLQFPNYSSELNVNALELDDSALYLCASSPDRLGYEQYFGPGTRLTVT.

This chain connects TRBV9 to TRBJ2-1; the TCRdb D gene call, TRBD1, has no DNA to confirm it. Germline V gene lookup returns CDR1 SGDLS and CDR2 YYNGEE. The CDR3 runs to 15 residues. Nucleotide data are not available. The CDR3 region is CASSVAWGDLSEQFF.

The rearrangement links TRBV7-2 to TRBJ2-1; TCRdb proposes TRBD1, but this gene call is untestable without DNA. Germline V CDR1 and CDR2: SGHTA, FQGNSA. This CDR3 region has 16 residues. The nucleotide record is missing. CDR3 region: CASSLTTGGFYNEQFF.

The V call is TRBV19, the J call TRBJ1-1; the TCRdb call, TRBD1, lacks DNA for checking. The CDR3 loop spans 13 amino acids. No DNA appears here. Germline V lookup: CDR1 LNHDA, CDR2 SQIVND (reference sequence). CDR3 sequence reads: CASSFVRGDEAFF.

The V gene is TRBV7-2, the J gene TRBJ2-2. This CDR3 has 14 residues. DNA is not recorded here. Germline values: CDR1 SGHTA, CDR2 FQGNSA. Here the CDR3 reads CASSDLGLAGELFF.

This rearrangement joins TRBV18 to TRBJ1-2. The CDR3 has 16 residues. No DNA accompanies this entry. The germline gives CDR1 KGHSH, CDR2 LQKENI. Here the CDR3 reads CASSPRMLGENYGYTF.

CDR3 sequence reads: CASSSASGGVETQYF. The rearrangement joins TRBV7-2 to TRBJ2-5; TCRdb returns TRBD2, unconfirmable since there is no DNA. The CDR3 has 15 residues. The DNA is not on file. CDR1 is SGHTA, CDR2 FQGNSA, per germline.

The chain joins TRBV28 to TRBJ1-4; TCRdb proposes TRBD1, but this gene call is untestable without DNA. This CDR3 is built from 14 residues. No DNA appears here. Germline V gives CDR1 MDHEN, CDR2 SYDVKM. Here the CDR3 reads CASSQTGGNEKLFF.

The V gene is TRBV7-2, the J gene TRBJ2-7; TCRdb's D gene call, TRBD1, goes unchecked for lack of DNA. The V gene's germline CDR1 is SGHTA and CDR2 FQGNSA. The CDR3 spans 17 residues. Only the protein is on record. The CDR3 protein is CASSLLGQGARVYEQYF. The entire variable domain, with the rest obtained from reference TRBV7-2 and TRBJ2-7, is as follows: GAGVSQSPSNKVTEKGKDVELRCDPISGHTALYWYRQSLGQGLEFLIYFQGNSAPDKSGLPSDRFSAERTGGSVSTLTIQRTQQEDSAVYLCASSLLGQGARVYEQYFGPGTRLTVT.

The chain is built from TRBV19 and TRBJ1-5. The CDR3 loop spans 15 amino acids. No DNA appears here. The germline gives CDR1 LNHDA, CDR2 SQIVND (reference sequence). This CDR3 is CASSIPQLSNQPQHF.